The T cell receptor (beta chain) under discussion was sequenced for a study of OX40 agonist ivuxolimab in advanced cancers. Looking at the study overall: Ivuxolimab was a fully human IgG2 agonistic monoclonal antibody targeting the costimulatory receptor OX40 (CD134). Partial responses occurred in three dose-escalation patients: two with cutaneous melanoma and one with hepatocellular carcinoma. Of the roughly 52 patients in dose escalation, about 20 had hepatocellular carcinoma, some 15 had melanoma, 9 had renal cell carcinoma and 9 had head and neck cancer. The monotherapy dose-escalation portion (N ≈ 55 patients) of the phase I ivuxolimab trial is reported in the paper. The point of sequencing TCRbeta in the periphery was to test whether ivuxolimab changed TCR sequence diversity and drove clonal T-cell expansion. In the dose-escalation cohort, 75% to 90% of patients were male, and the mean age was around 60 years with a range of roughly 20 to 80. Intravenous ivuxolimab was administered to patients every 2 weeks at six dose levels: 0.01, 0.1, 0.3, 1.5, 3 and 10 mg/kg. Prior anti-PD-1, anti-PD-L1 or anti-CTLA-4 therapy was permitted, and less than 45% of dose-escalation patients had received checkpoint inhibitors. Results and caveats for the whole study, not just this receptor: Low levels of normalized T-cell clonal expansion were also seen in some patients who did not respond. After ivuxolimab, CD8+ T cells had more expanded clones than CD4+ T cells on average. At doses from 0.1 to 3.0 mg/kg, clonal expansion was seen in both CD4+ and CD8+ blood T cells between baseline and week 6. The antigen specificity of the peripheral T cells that underwent clonal expansion was not determined. Partial responders in the 0.1-3.0 mg/kg groups had among the lowest normalized peripheral clonal expansion, especially among CD8+ T cells.

To note about this clone: The antigen it recognizes is unknown. Per-nucleotide qualities are absent, and no much larger clonotype sits a single base away.

To sequence the TCRbeta CDR3 region, genomic DNA was isolated from the sorted cells. The immunoSEQ Assay was used for sequencing of TCRbeta CDR3 regions. TCRdb carries this immuneACCESS record with in-frame sequences only. Its versions omit some clonotypes, under half of them owing to an unresolved V gene in the studies checked, with the rest unexplained. For this sample the table gives roughly 46,000 clones, of which 70% to 90% were detected only once. Around 15% of the sample comes from the top ten. The CDR3 starts with the cysteine, ends with the phenylalanine, and has 14 residues. The retained sequence is limited to the CDR3, 42 bases, with the frame set at the first base. V gives up 7 bases and J gives up 7 bases, and the segment between their germline ends measures 23 bases. According to the germline V gene, CDR1 reads SQVTM and CDR2 reads ANQGSEA. Patients with autoimmune disease history or receiving systemic immunosuppression were excluded from the trial. In every dose cohort, peripheral blood was drawn for TCR sequencing at baseline, cycle 4 day 1, and cycle 7 day 1. The samples were drawn from a first-in-human, open-label, multicenter phase I dose-escalation trial of ivuxolimab. Adults with locally advanced or metastatic melanoma, renal cell carcinoma, hepatocellular carcinoma or head and neck squamous cell carcinoma were enrolled in the trial. Before TCR sequencing, CD4+ T cells and CD8+ T cells were sorted from peripheral blood as separate populations.

The sequence links TRBV29-1 to TRBJ2-7; no D segment can be confidently identified. The sample here was CD4+ or CD8+ T cells sorted from blood, taken in a trial of the OX40 agonist ivuxolimab. This sequence originates from an adult with an advanced solid tumor such as melanoma, head and neck, liver or kidney cancer. The nucleotide sequence reads TGCAGCGGGGCCCTGGGCCAGACAACGGCGGAGCAGTACTTC. It is translated as CSGALGQTTAEQYF.